Below are 10 T cell receptor beta chains sequenced from a single sample in a study of shared clonotypes between healthy human individuals (TCRdb year 2020). CD8 naive samples were CD45RO-negative cells positively selected for CCR7, giving a CD45RA+CCR7+ population that excluded TemRA cells. Preparation of the library involved the immunoSEQ multiplex PCR assay. TCRdb mirrors the immuneACCESS table, restricted to in-frame sequences. Some clones are absent from its copies; in checked studies, under half trace to an unresolved V gene, and the reason for the others is unknown. Counted in this sample were around 2,000,000 clones; around 93% of them appeared once. Of the sample, 1.5% to 2% is held by the ten largest clones. The sample comprised naive CD8+ T cells from PBMCs. This specimen's cell subset or site label, per the study, means: CD45RA+CCR7+. The receptors stem from a man between 18 and 29 years old in good health. Some clones in this sample may be carry-over from other donors' samples.

This clone was counted a single time. This chain uses TRBV28 with TRBJ2-1; no firm D call. Trimming left V 5 bases short and J 0 bases short, with 11 bases between. CDR3 length equals 15 residues. Germline CDR1 is MDHEN and CDR2 is SYDVKM. The CDR3 DNA reads TGTGCCAGCAGTCCGACGGCCAGCTCCTACAATGAGCAGTTCTTC. Translated: CASSPTASSYNEQFF.

The chain employs TRBV7-9 and TRBJ2-7; 7 nucleotides align to TRBD1. The CDR3 is 16 amino acids. CDR1 SEHNR and CDR2 FQNEAQ come from the germline V gene (reference sequence). With V trimmed by 0 bases and J by 4 bases, 9 bases remained unmatched. CDR3 nucleotides: TGTGCCAGCAGCTTAGCCCGATTAAGGGACAGTTACGAGCAGTACTTC. It translates to CASSLARLRDSYEQYF.

The J gene is TRBJ2-7, the V gene TRBV13; 9 nucleotides align to TRBD1. The CDR3 spans 17 residues. Germline V gives CDR1 PRHDT, CDR2 FYEKMQ (reference sequence). The junction had 11 bases not matched to a gene; V was cut back by 5 bases and J by 0 bases. The CDR3 spells CASSKTSTDRGSYEQYF. CDR3 in DNA: TGTGCCAGCAGCAAAACTTCCACGGACAGGGGCTCCTACGAGCAGTACTTC.

The rearrangement uses TRBV5-1 and TRBJ2-1; 7 bases agree with TRBD2. The CDR3 is 16 amino acids. J gave up 0 bases and V 4 bases, and 7 bases lay outside the gene matches. Germline assignment: CDR1 SGHRS and CDR2 YFSETQ. CDR3 sequence: CASSASGIGSYNEQFF. The CDR3 region has the DNA TGCGCCAGCAGCGCGAGCGGGATAGGCTCCTACAATGAGCAGTTCTTC.

V and J are TRBV7-2 and TRBJ1-4; D is unresolved. The CDR3 extends over 15 amino acids. Germline CDR1 and CDR2: SGHTA and FQGNSA. Trimming shortened V by 1 base and J by 4 bases, and 10 bases separated the two germline ends. This CDR3 reads CASSLGVTNNEKLFF. CDR3 bases: TGTGCCAGCAGCTTAGGGGTGACCAATAATGAAAAACTGTTTTTT.

This clone came up once. The chain links TRBV9 to TRBJ2-6; D is possibly TRBD2 (5 bases). Trimming stripped 4 bases from V and 2 bases from J, with 7 bases between. Per germline, CDR1 SGDLS and CDR2 YYNGEE. The CDR3 is 14 amino acids. The CDR3, as DNA: TGTGCCAGCAGCCCGCGGGCTGGGGCCAACGTCCTGACTTTC. Residues: CASSPRAGANVLTF.

This clone was detected once. This chain joins TRBV7-9 and TRBJ2-7; TRBD2 matches at 9 bases. Trimming removed 5 bases from V and 0 bases from J; junction bases left unmatched: 8. CDR1 and CDR2 (germline): SEHNR, FQNEAQ (reference sequence). CDR3 length: 16 amino acids. This chain's CDR3 is CASSQKTSGDSYEQYF. The CDR3, as DNA: TGTGCCAGCAGCCAAAAGACTAGCGGCGACTCCTACGAGCAGTACTTC.

The rearrangement links TRBV7-3 to TRBJ2-1; maybe TRBD2 (5 bases). CDR1 is SGHTA, CDR2 FQGTGA, per germline. Trimming cost V 8 bases and J 0 bases, with 14 bases left between them. The CDR3 is 15 residues long. The CDR3 loop reads CASASGVSSYNEQFF. CDR3 DNA sequence: TGTGCCAGCGCCTCCGGGGTGAGCTCCTACAATGAGCAGTTCTTC. Full variable domain (outside the CDR3, taken from reference TRBV7-3 and TRBJ2-1): GAGVSQTPSNKVTEKGKYVELRCDPISGHTALYWYRQSLGQGPEFLIYFQGTGAADDSGLPNDRFFAVRPEGSVSTLKIQRTERGDSAVYLCASASGVSSYNEQFFGPGTRLTVL.

This chain links TRBV2 with TRBJ2-6; TRBD1 might be the D (6 bases). CDR1 and CDR2 from the germline V gene are SNHLY and FYNNEI. CDR3 size: 18 residues. V was pared by 3 bases and J by 4 bases, with 19 bases between. CDR3 in DNA: TGTGCCAGCAGTGACCCGGGCGTTTTGGGGGCCGGGGCCAACGTCCTGACTTTC. Its translation: CASSDPGVLGAGANVLTF.

This chain links TRBV9 with TRBJ1-1; no reliable D call. The germline gives CDR1 SGDLS, CDR2 YYNGEE. Trimming removed 0 bases at V and 0 bases at J, with 9 bases between. The CDR3 is made up of 15 amino acids. The DNA for the CDR3 is TGTGCCAGCAGCGTAGGTGGGAAAATGAACACTGAAGCTTTCTTT. It codes for CASSVGGKMNTEAFF.